The clone carrying this T cell receptor beta chain was observed at least ten times. Its target is not known. As it was prepared, the TCRbeta library received unique molecular identifiers. Each CDR3 protein gets one entry after TCRdb re-called the PCR reads with MiXCR. The table has approximately 230,000 distinct CDR3 sequences, around 25% seen once; the top ten hold under 5.5%. The data were taken from a study of T-cell reconstitution after alpha-beta-depleted transplantation in children. V lost 0 bases and J lost 7, with 14 bases in between. CDR1 is SGHNT and CDR2 is YYREEE in the germline V gene (reference sequence). The CDR3 covers 16 residues. Study-level findings and limits: Diversity and T-cell counts at one year after transplant derived mostly from new T cells. Some patients showed high day-60 TCRbeta diversity, which derived from surviving recipient T cells and thymic progenitors. Roughly two months post-transplant, alpha-beta T cells reportedly originated from several hundred graft clones that had expanded.

Sequenced material: PBMCs, mostly from graft donor cells, taken 360 days after TCRalphabeta/CD19-depleted stem cell transplant. The receptor's source is a female patient under 10 years old who had a stem cell transplant for congenital amegakaryocytic thrombocytopenia, so the T cells may come from the graft donor. V and J are TRBV5-4 and TRBJ1-6; perhaps TRBD1 as D (5 bases). The CDR3 region is CASSLASAGQNSPLHF. The DNA of the CDR3 is TGTGCCAGCAGCTTGGCATCGGCAGGACAAAATTCACCCCTCCACTTT.